Listed here is a single T cell receptor beta chain. No antigen is known for it. This specimen belongs to a study of regulatory T cells in long-lasting Graves disease. Study-level findings and limits: Persistent-disease Graves' patients showed less TCR diversity than new cases.

Germline CDR1 is SGHAT and CDR2 is FQNNGV. This CDR3 has 15 residues. Trimming took off 7 bases at V and 3 bases at J, with 13 bases between the two ends. The TCR beta library used iRepertoire HTBI primers with Arm-PCR amplification of CDR3. TCRdb re-derived calls from the multiplex PCR reads in MiXCR, one entry per CDR3 protein. The sample gives fewer than 350,000 distinct CDR3 sequences, 15% to 20% of which show up once; more than 30% is in the top ten. The time point is: newly diagnosed GD, antithyroid drugs for less than 3 months. Following extraction of RNA from PBMCs, that RNA was used to make the TCR library.

The sequencing used peripheral blood mononuclear cells (PBMCs), collected at new diagnosis, from a patient treated with antithyroid drugs. The sequence was collected from a female donor with Graves disease. J is TRBJ2-6 and V is TRBV11-2; possibly TRBD1 or TRBD2 for D (6 bases each). CDR3 in amino acids: CASITGAYGANVLTF. The CDR3 DNA sequence: TGTGCCAGCATCACGGGGGCGTATGGGGCCAACGTCCTGACTTTC.